These 23 T cell receptor beta chains were sequenced from one sample in a study of tumor and adjacent non-tumor tissue in lung cancer (dated by TCRdb to the late 2010s). Library generation was performed with multiplex PCR. The instrument was an Illumina HiSeq 2500. TCRbeta libraries were constructed through three rounds of nested PCR with primers (Table S4) according to protocols adapted from ARM-PCR. TCRdb reworked the public reads: Q25 trimming with fastp, MiXCR clone assembly, productive beta chains retained. Entries are consolidated by CDR3 protein sequence, retaining the most common genes and DNA. In all, the sample holds over 100,000 distinct CDR3 sequences, and more than 70% of those were seen once. The ten top clones hold approximately 35% of the sample. RNA was isolated from bulk, unsorted tissue, and RNA quality was assessed with a NanoDrop ND-1000 and an Agilent 2100. Sample: lung tumor tissue. The receptors come from a woman aged 60 to 75 with non-small cell lung cancer.

As regards this clonotype: Since a much larger clone is just one base distant, this may be a read error. The chain recombines TRBV29-1 with TRBJ1-2, with 7 bases matching TRBD1. The CDR3 has 11 amino acids. The V gene end was trimmed by 7 bases and the J gene end by 10 bases; junction bases not matched to a gene: 9. Germline V gene lookup returns CDR1 SQVTM and CDR2 ANQGSEA. Here the CDR3 reads CSARDSLVYTF. Written as DNA, the CDR3 is TGCAGCGCTAGGGACAGCCTTGTCTACACCTTC.

With respect to this clonotype: A much larger clone lies one base from this, so it may be a read error. J is TRBJ2-3 and V is TRBV6-5, with D maybe TRBD1 (6 bases). In germline, CDR1 is MNHEY, CDR2 SVGAGI. The CDR3 runs 15 residues. Trimming shortened V by 6 bases and J by 0 bases, and 13 bases separated the two germline ends. CDR3 sequence reads: CASSQGTSSTDTQYF. CDR3 coding DNA: TGTGCCAGCAGCCAGGGGACATCTAGCACAGATACGCAGTATTTT.

The rearrangement joins TRBV6-1 to TRBJ1-1; TRBD1 aligns across 7 bases. Germline lookup yields CDR1 MNHNS and CDR2 SASEGT. This CDR3 has 13 residues. V gave up 9 bases and J gave up 5 bases; unmatched junction bases: 9. The CDR3 DNA follows: TGTGCCAGTAGTTACGGACAGGCAACTGAAGCTTTCTTT. Residues: CASSYGQATEAFF.

The count of this clonotype is one. Since a much larger clone is just one base distant, this may be a read error. The rearrangement uses TRBV29-1 and TRBJ1-4, with D perhaps TRBD1 (5 bases). Germline V lookup: CDR1 SQVTM, CDR2 ANQGSEA. The CDR3 has 14 amino acids. CDR3 in amino acids: CSVARGTTNGKLFF. CDR3 in DNA: TGCAGCGTTGCTAGGGGTACAACTAATGGAAAACTGTTTTTT.

This clonotype was recorded many times. The chain has TRBV12-3 or TRBV12-4 and TRBJ2-6, with 9 nucleotides matching TRBD1. J lost 1 base, V lost 7 bases, and 8 bases had no gene match. CDR3 length: 17 residues. This CDR3 reads CASNPGQGKSGANVLTF. In nucleotides, the CDR3 is TGTGCCAGCAACCCGGGACAGGGAAAGTCTGGGGCCAACGTCCTGACTTTC.

For this clonotype: Given a much more abundant clone one base away, this may be a read error. The chain has TRBV6-5 and TRBJ1-2; 10 bases fit TRBD1. Germline CDR1 reads MNHEY; CDR2 reads SVGAGI. The CDR3 extends over 14 amino acids. The CDR3 protein is CASSYRGTGVGCTF. The CDR3 DNA reads TGTGCCAGCAGTTACCGGGGGACAGGGGTCGGCTGCACCTTC.

A remark on this clonotype: A much larger clone differs by one base, so this may be a read error. The rearrangement joins TRBV28 to TRBJ2-7; D not resolved. Trimming took off 8 bases at V and 3 bases at J, with 14 bases between the two ends. This CDR3 region has 13 residues. Germline lookup yields CDR1 MDHEN and CDR2 SYDVKM. The CDR3 DNA reads TGTGCCAGCCTCACTATTAGTCGCTACGAGCAGTACTTC. Translation gives CASLTISRYEQYF.

V is TRBV11-2 and J is TRBJ2-1; 9 bases align to TRBD1. Germline assignment: CDR1 SGHAT and CDR2 FQNNGV. The CDR3 covers 14 residues. The CDR3 protein is CASAPGTGYAEQFF. The DNA of the CDR3 is TGTGCGAGTGCTCCAGGGACAGGGTATGCTGAACAGTTCTTC.

A remark on this clonotype: The conserved phenylalanine or tryptophan normally closing the CDR3 is absent here, so this likely arose from a read error. The chain is built from TRBV18 and TRBJ1-2; TRBD1 agrees at 8 bases. Germline CDR1 reads KGHSH; CDR2 reads LQKENI. There are 15 residues in the CDR3. In nucleotides, the CDR3 is TGTGACAGCTCATCGGGACAGGAGGTTTACTATGGCTACACCTCC. This encodes CDSSSGQEVYYGYTS.

On this clonotype itself: At one end the junction does not follow the germline gene, possibly because of a read error. This chain connects TRBV10-3 to TRBJ1-1; D possibly corresponds to TRBD1 (5 bases). The germline gives CDR1 ENHRY, CDR2 SYGVKD. The CDR3 runs 15 residues. The CDR3 loop is CAISAEERGNTEAFF. The CDR3 DNA follows: TGTGCCATTAGTGCCGAGGAGAGGGGGAACACTGAAGCTTTCTTT.

This clonotype was detected only a few times. A much larger clone lies one base from this, so it may be a read error. The chain uses TRBV29-1 and TRBJ2-3; unclear D gene. V gave up 6 bases and J gave up 2 bases, with 9 bases separating them. The CDR3 sequence is 12 residues long. CDR1 SQVTM and CDR2 ANQGSEA come from the germline V gene. The CDR3 sequence is CSVPTTTDTQYF. The CDR3 DNA reads as TGCAGCGTCCCCACGACCACAGATACGCAGTATTTT.

This clonotype was counted a single time. This chain links TRBV5-4 with TRBJ1-1; perhaps TRBD1 as D (5 bases). Germline assignment: CDR1 SGHNT and CDR2 YYREEE (reference sequence). This CDR3 is built from 15 residues. The CDR3 is CTNSPASGSDTEAFF. Here the CDR3 DNA reads TGTACCAACAGCCCGGCGTCAGGGTCGGACACTGAAGCTTTCTTT.

In regard to this clonotype: The missing conserved phenylalanine or tryptophan at the end of this CDR3 makes a read error likely. The rearrangement links TRBV6-1 to TRBJ2-4; D not resolved. The CDR3 runs to 16 residues. Germline CDR1 is MNHNS and CDR2 is SASEGT. DNA of the CDR3: TGTGCCAGCAGTGAACCCGACAAATTAGCCAAAAGCATTCAGTACCTC. Protein sequence: CASSEPDKLAKSIQYL.

A note on this clonotype: The junction shows a germline mismatch at one end, possibly a read error. This rearrangement joins TRBV6-2 or TRBV6-3 to TRBJ2-2, with 11 bases lining up with TRBD2. Germline CDR1 MNHEY, CDR2 SVGEGT. The CDR3 totals 16 residues. CDR3 amino acids: CASCYPLAGDTGEMFF. The CDR3 bases are TGTGCCAGCTGTTACCCACTAGCGGGAGACACCGGGGAGATGTTTTTT.

Remarks on this clonotype: One base away lies a much larger clone, so this may be a sequencing read error. The V call is TRBV4-3, the J call TRBJ2-1; 12 bases fit TRBD2. V lost 0 bases and J lost 11; bases outside the gene matches: 8. The germline CDR1 and CDR2 sequences are LGHNA and YSLEER. The CDR3 loop spans 16 amino acids. The CDR3 sequence is CASSQDYSSGRGKQFF. The CDR3 region has the DNA TGCGCCAGCAGCCAAGATTACTCTAGCGGGAGGGGTAAGCAGTTCTTC.

Remarks on this clonotype: At one end the junction does not follow the germline gene, possibly because of a read error. This chain uses TRBV5-5 with TRBJ2-7; D unresolved. The CDR3 runs to 13 residues. The germline gives CDR1 SGHKS, CDR2 YYEKEE (reference sequence). CDR3 sequence reads: CTSSFGYSHEQYF. CDR3 nucleotides: TGTACCAGCAGCTTCGGCTACTCCCACGAGCAGTACTTC.

As for this clonotype: Mismatch with germline at one junction end may stem from a read error. CDR3 nucleotides: TGTACCAGCAGCGTAGCTTCCACTAGCCCGCAGTCCTTC. It translates to CTSSVASTSPQSF. The chain links TRBV9 to TRBJ2-1; D might be TRBD2 (6 bases). This CDR3 is 13 amino acids long. The germline gives CDR1 SGDLS, CDR2 YYNGEE.

About this clonotype: A clone one base away is much larger, so this may be a read error. This chain uses TRBV5-4 with TRBJ2-5, with 9 bases matching TRBD1. The CDR3 length is 15 residues. Germline values: CDR1 SGHNT, CDR2 YYREEE (reference sequence). In DNA, the CDR3 is TGTGCCAGCAGCTTATTGACAGGGGGACTGGAGACCCACTACTTC. Encoded protein: CASSLLTGGLETHYF. The whole variable domain, filled in from reference TRBV5-4 and TRBJ2-5, reads ETGVTQSPTHLIKTRGQQVTLRCSSQSGHNTVSWYQQALGQGPQFIFQYYREEENGRGNFPPRFSGLQFPNYSSELNVNALELDDSALYLCASSLLTGGLETHYFGPGTRLLVL.

With regard to this clonotype: A much larger clonotype is one base distant, so this may be a read error. This CDR3 fails to terminate in the conserved phenylalanine or tryptophan, so it likely reflects a read error. The chain couples TRBV20-1 to TRBJ2-7; 7 bases are a match to TRBD1. CDR1 is DFQATT and CDR2 is SNEGSKA in the germline V gene (reference sequence). This CDR3 has 13 residues. V was pared by 5 bases and J by 7 bases, with 11 bases of the junction left unmatched. CDR3 DNA: TGCAGTGCTCCTCGACAGGGCCTGTTGGAGCAGTACTTA. It specifies CSAPRQGLLEQYL.

For this clonotype: A much larger clone differs by one base, so this may be a read error. Likely a read error: the CDR3 ends without its conserved phenylalanine or tryptophan. The chain uses TRBV6-2 or TRBV6-3 and TRBJ2-2; D possibly corresponds to TRBD2 (5 bases). The CDR3 runs to 14 residues. Germline V gives CDR1 MNHEY, CDR2 SVGEGT. Trimming stripped 4 bases from V and 0 bases from J, with 6 bases between. The CDR3 is CASSLLANTGELFI. The DNA of the CDR3 is TGTGCCAGCAGTTTACTAGCGAACACCGGGGAGCTGTTTATT.

Note on this clonotype: This may arise from a read error, as a much more abundant clone is one base away. The rearrangement uses TRBV20-1 and TRBJ2-1; 14 bases agree with TRBD2. The germline CDR1 and CDR2 sequences are DFQATT and SNEGSKA (reference sequence). The CDR3 runs 14 residues. V gave up 7 bases and J gave up 12 bases; unmatched junction bases: 11. The CDR3 loop reads CSVVPGLAGEGQFF. DNA for the CDR3: TGCAGTGTGGTTCCGGGACTAGCGGGAGAAGGGCAGTTCTTC.

Comments on this clonotype: The conserved phenylalanine or tryptophan is not found at the CDR3 terminus, so this likely reflects a read error. The genes are TRBV4-1 and TRBJ1-2, with D perhaps matching TRBD1 (6 bases). Between the trimmed V and J ends, which lost 1 base and 6 bases, there was a span of 12 bases. Germline values: CDR1 MGHRA, CDR2 YSYEKL. The CDR3 spans 14 residues. The CDR3 coding sequence is TGCGCCAGCAGCCAAGGTAAGAGGGGGGATGGCTACACCATC. Protein product: CASSQGKRGDGYTI.

This chain uses TRBV20-1 with TRBJ2-2; 9 nucleotides agree with TRBD2. This CDR3 is built from 14 residues. CDR1 is DFQATT, CDR2 SNEGSKA, per germline (reference sequence). CDR3 DNA sequence: TGCCTCTCCGCGGCTAGCGGGATCACCGGGGAGCTGTTTTTT. Amino acids: CLSAASGITGELFF.